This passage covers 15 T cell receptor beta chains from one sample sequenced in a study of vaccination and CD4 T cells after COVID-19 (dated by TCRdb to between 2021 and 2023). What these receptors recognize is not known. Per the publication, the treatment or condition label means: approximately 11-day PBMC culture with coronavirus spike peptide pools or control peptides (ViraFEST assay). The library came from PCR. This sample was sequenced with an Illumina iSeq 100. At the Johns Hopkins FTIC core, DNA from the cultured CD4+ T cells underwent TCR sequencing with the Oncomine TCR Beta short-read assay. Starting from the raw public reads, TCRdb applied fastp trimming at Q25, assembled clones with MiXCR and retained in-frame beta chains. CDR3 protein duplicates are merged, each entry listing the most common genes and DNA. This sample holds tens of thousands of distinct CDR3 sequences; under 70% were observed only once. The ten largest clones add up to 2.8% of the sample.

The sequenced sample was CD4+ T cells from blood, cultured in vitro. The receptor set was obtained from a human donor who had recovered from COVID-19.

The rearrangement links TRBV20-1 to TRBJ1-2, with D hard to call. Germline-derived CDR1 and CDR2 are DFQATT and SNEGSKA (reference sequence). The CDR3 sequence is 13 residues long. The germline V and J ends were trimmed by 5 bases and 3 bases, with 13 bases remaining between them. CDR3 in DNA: TGCAGTGCTTATAGGCCTTCTTACTATGGCTACACCTTC. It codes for CSAYRPSYYGYTF.

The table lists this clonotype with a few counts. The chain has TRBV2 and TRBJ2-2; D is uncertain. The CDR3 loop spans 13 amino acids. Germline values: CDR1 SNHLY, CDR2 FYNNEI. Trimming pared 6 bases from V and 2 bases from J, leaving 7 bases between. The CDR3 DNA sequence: TGTGCCAGCAGGTACACTAACACCGGGGAGCTGTTTTTT. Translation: CASRYTNTGELFF.

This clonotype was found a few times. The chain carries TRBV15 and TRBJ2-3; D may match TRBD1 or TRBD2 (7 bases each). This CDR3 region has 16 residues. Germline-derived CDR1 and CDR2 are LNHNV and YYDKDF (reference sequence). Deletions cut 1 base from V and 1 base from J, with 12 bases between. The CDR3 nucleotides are TGTGCCACCAGCAGAGTCTCAGGGGGGGGCACAGATACGCAGTATTTT. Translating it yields CATSRVSGGGTDTQYF.

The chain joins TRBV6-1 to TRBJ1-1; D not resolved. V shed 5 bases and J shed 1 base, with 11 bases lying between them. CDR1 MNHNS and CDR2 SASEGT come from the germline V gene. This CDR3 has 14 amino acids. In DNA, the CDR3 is TGTGCCAGCAGTCCCTGGGAGGGGAACACTGAAGCTTTCTTT. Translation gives CASSPWEGNTEAFF.

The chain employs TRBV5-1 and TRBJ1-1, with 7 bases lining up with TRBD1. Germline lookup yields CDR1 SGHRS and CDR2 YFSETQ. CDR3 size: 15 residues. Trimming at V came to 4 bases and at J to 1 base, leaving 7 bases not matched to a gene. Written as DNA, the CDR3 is TGCGCCAGCAGCACCCGACAGGGACCGAACACTGAAGCTTTCTTT. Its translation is CASSTRQGPNTEAFF. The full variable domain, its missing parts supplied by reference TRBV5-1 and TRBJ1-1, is KAGVTQTPRYLIKTRGQQVTLSCSPISGHRSVSWYQQTPGQGLQFLFEYFSETQRNKGNFPGRFSGRQFSNSRSEMNVSTLELGDSALYLCASSTRQGPNTEAFFGQGTRLTVV.

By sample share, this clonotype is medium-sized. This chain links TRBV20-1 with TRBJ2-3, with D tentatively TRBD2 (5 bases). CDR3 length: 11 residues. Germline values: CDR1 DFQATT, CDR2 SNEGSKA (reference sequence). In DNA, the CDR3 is TGCAGCCTCCCGCGCGGGGATACGCAGTATTTT. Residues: CSLPRGDTQYF.

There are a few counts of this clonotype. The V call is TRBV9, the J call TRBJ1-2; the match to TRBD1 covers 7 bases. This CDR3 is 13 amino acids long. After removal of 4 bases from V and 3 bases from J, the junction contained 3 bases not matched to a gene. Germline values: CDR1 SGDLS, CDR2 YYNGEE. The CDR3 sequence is CASSPDRHYGYTF. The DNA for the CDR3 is TGTGCCAGCAGCCCGGACAGGCACTATGGCTACACCTTC. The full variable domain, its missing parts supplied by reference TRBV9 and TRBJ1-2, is DSGVTQTPKHLITATGQRVTLRCSPRSGDLSVYWYQQSLDQGLQFLIQYYNGEERAKGNILERFSAQQFPDLHSELNLSSLELGDSALYFCASSPDRHYGYTFGSGTRLTVV.

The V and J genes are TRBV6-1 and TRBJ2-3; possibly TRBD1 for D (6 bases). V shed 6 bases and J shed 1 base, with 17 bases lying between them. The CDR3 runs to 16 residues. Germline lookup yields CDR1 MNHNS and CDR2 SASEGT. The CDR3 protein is CASSRSTNRGTDTQYF. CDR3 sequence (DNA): TGTGCCAGCAGCCGAAGCACCAACAGGGGCACAGATACGCAGTATTTT.

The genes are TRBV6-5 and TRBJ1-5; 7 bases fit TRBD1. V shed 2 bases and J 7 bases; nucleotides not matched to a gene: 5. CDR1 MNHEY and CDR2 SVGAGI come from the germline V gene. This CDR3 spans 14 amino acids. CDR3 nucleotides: TGTGCCAGCAGTTACCGGTCAGGGGGACAGCCCCAGCATTTT. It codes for CASSYRSGGQPQHF.

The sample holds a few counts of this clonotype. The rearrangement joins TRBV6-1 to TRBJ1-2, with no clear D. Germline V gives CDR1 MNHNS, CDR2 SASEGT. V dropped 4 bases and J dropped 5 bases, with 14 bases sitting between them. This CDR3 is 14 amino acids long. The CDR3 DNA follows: TGTGCCAGCAGTGGAGTCAACTCCGATTATGGCTACACCTTC. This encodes CASSGVNSDYGYTF.

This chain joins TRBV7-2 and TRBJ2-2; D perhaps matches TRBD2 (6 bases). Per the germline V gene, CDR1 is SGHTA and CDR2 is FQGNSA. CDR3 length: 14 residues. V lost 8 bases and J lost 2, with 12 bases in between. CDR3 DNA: TGTGCCAGCCGGGACGGACTAAACACCGGGGAGCTGTTTTTT. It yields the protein CASRDGLNTGELFF.

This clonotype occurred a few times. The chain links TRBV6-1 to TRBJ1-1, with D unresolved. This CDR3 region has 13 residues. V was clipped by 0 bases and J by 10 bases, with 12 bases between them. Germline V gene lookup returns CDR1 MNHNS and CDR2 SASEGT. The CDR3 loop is CASSEAIVYGAFF. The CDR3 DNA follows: TGTGCCAGCAGTGAAGCAATAGTCTACGGAGCTTTCTTT.

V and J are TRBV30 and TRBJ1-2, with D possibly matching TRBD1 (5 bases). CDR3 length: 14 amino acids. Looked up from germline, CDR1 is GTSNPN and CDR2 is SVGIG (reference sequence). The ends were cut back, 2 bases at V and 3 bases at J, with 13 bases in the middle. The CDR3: CAWSPGVRYYGYTF. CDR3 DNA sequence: TGTGCCTGGAGTCCGGGGGTGCGGTACTATGGCTACACCTTC.

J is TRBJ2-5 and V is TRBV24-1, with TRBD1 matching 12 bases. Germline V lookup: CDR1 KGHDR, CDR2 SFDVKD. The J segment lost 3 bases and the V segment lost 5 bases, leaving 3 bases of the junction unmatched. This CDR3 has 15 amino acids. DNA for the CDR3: TGTGCCACCAGTGCCGGGACAGGGGGCGAAGAGACCCAGTACTTC. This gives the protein CATSAGTGGEETQYF.

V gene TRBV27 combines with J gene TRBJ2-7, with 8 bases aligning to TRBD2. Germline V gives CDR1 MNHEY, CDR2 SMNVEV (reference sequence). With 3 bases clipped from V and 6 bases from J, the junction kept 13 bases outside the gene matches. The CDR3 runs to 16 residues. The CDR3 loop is CASSFSGAGVVREQYF. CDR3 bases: TGTGCCAGCAGTTTTTCAGGAGCGGGGGTCGTGCGCGAGCAGTACTTC.